A single sample is the source of the 17 T cell receptor beta chains below, sequenced in a study of post-analysis software for immune sequencing data. Unique molecular identifiers tagged the TCR beta cDNA libraries. From the PCR reads, TCRdb called clonotypes with MiXCR, one entry per CDR3 protein. Of roughly 800,000 distinct CDR3 sequences listed, roughly 30% were seen once; the top ten hold under 0.7%. No antigen has been identified for these receptors. Study-wide points: TRBV5-6, TRBV5-1 and TRBV20-1 belonged to a set of about 5 TRBV segments that were more frequent in patients than controls.

Sequenced sample: blood. These receptors were obtained from a girl under 18 with multiple sclerosis.

The chain recombines TRBV5-1 with TRBJ1-2, with D hard to call. CDR1 SGHRS and CDR2 YFSETQ come from the germline V gene. The length of the CDR3 is 17 residues. The ends were cut back, 4 bases at V and 0 bases at J, with 19 bases in the middle. The DNA of the CDR3 is TGCGCCAGCAGCGGGTCCCGGGATACGGAGCCTAACTATGGCTACACCTTC. It is translated as CASSGSRDTEPNYGYTF.

The CDR3 region has the DNA TGTGCCAGTAGTATGGCGGGACAGGCTCAAGAGACCCAGTACTTC. Amino acid sequence: CASSMAGQAQETQYF. This chain connects TRBV19 to TRBJ2-5, with 8 bases that match TRBD1. V shed 3 bases, J shed 2 bases, and the junction held 5 bases outside the gene matches. CDR3 length: 15 amino acids. The germline gives CDR1 LNHDA, CDR2 SQIVND (reference sequence).

Only a few counts were recorded for this clonotype. The chain has TRBV2 and TRBJ1-6; D possibly corresponds to TRBD1 (6 bases). This CDR3 has 14 residues. Trimming took 4 bases from V and 7 from J, leaving 11 bases between them. CDR1 and CDR2 (germline): SNHLY, FYNNEI. The CDR3 loop reads CASSAPGENSPLHF. CDR3 sequence (DNA): TGTGCCAGCAGTGCCCCAGGGGAAAATTCACCCCTCCACTTT.

This clonotype came up many times. The chain has TRBV29-1 and TRBJ2-1; a possible D gene is TRBD2 (5 bases). Germline V gives CDR1 SQVTM, CDR2 ANQGSEA. V dropped 4 bases and J dropped 4 bases, with 11 bases sitting between them. The CDR3 is 13 residues long. CDR3: CSVASTKYNEQFF. The CDR3, as DNA: TGCAGCGTTGCTAGCACAAAGTACAATGAGCAGTTCTTC.

The rearrangement links TRBV5-6 to TRBJ2-7; D uncertain. The CDR3 loop spans 13 amino acids. Germline loops: CDR1 SGHDT, CDR2 YYEEEE. V was clipped by 1 base and J by 4 bases, with 9 bases between them. CDR3 sequence (DNA): TGTGCCAGCAGCTTGTCCTCTCTATACGAGCAGTACTTC. This sequence encodes CASSLSSLYEQYF.

V is TRBV28 and J is TRBJ1-2, with D unresolved. The ends were cut back, 7 bases at V and 4 bases at J, with 19 bases in the middle. CDR3 length: 15 amino acids. Germline V lookup: CDR1 MDHEN, CDR2 SYDVKM. CDR3 nucleotides: TGTGCCAGCACCCCGCCGGAGGGCGCGTTCTATGGCTACACCTTC. Translating gives CASTPPEGAFYGYTF.

The genes are TRBV2 and TRBJ2-1, with D maybe TRBD1 (5 bases). Between the trimmed V and J ends, which lost 6 bases and 12 bases, there was a span of 18 bases. The CDR3 loop spans 13 amino acids. Germline V gene data show CDR1 as SNHLY and CDR2 as FYNNEI. The CDR3 DNA is TGTGCCAGCAGGGTGGGCCAGGGCCTTGGGCAGTTCTTC. Encoded protein: CASRVGQGLGQFF.

On this clonotype itself: A much larger clone differs by one base, so this may be a read error. The rearrangement joins TRBV24-1 to TRBJ2-5; D possibly corresponds to TRBD2 (6 bases). Germline V lookup: CDR1 KGHDR, CDR2 SFDVKD. Trimming removed 0 bases at V and 7 bases at J, with 17 bases between. This CDR3 contains 16 residues. The CDR3, as DNA: TGTGCCACCAGTGATTTGACTACGGGGGATTGGGGGACCCAGTACTTC. The encoded protein is CATSDLTTGDWGTQYF.

The chain is built from TRBV20-1 and TRBJ2-1; D is ambiguous. Trimming shortened V by 3 bases and J by 0 bases, and 9 bases separated the two germline ends. The CDR3 runs 14 residues. CDR1 DFQATT and CDR2 SNEGSKA come from the germline V gene (reference sequence). CDR3 nucleotide sequence: TGCAGTGCTAGTCCTCTGCGCTCCTACAATGAGCAGTTCTTC. Translating gives CSASPLRSYNEQFF.

This clonotype was detected only a few times. The chain couples TRBV12-3 or TRBV12-4 to TRBJ2-1; TRBD1 might be the D (6 bases). The CDR3 is 14 amino acids. The V end lost 1 base, the J end lost 6 bases, and 10 bases lay between the germline ends. The CDR3 DNA reads as TGTGCCAGCAGTTTAGGACAGGCCTCCAATGAGCAGTTCTTC. Encoded protein: CASSLGQASNEQFF.

V gene TRBV2 combines with J gene TRBJ1-6; D might be TRBD1 (6 bases). Germline values: CDR1 SNHLY, CDR2 FYNNEI. CDR3 length: 15 amino acids. Trimming removed 0 bases at V and 10 bases at J, with 13 bases between. CDR3 DNA sequence: TGTGCCAGCAGTGAAGCAGGACAGTCGACGTCACCCCTCCACTTT. It codes for CASSEAGQSTSPLHF. Combining the CDR3 with reference TRBV2 and TRBJ1-6 gives the whole variable domain EPEVTQTPSHQVTQMGQEVILRCVPISNHLYFYWYRQILGQKVEFLVSFYNNEISEKSEIFDDQFSVERPDGSNFTLKIRSTKLEDSAMYFCASSEAGQSTSPLHFGNGTRLTVT.

This rearrangement joins TRBV20-1 to TRBJ2-3; TRBD2 matches 12 bases. The germline V gene has CDR1 DFQATT and CDR2 SNEGSKA (reference sequence). The CDR3 length is 14 residues. J was trimmed by 5 bases and V by 6 bases; bases with no gene match: 6. CDR3 sequence (DNA): TGCAGTGCCTCTAGCGGGAGGGCAGGAGATACGCAGTATTTT. It yields the protein CSASSGRAGDTQYF.

The rearrangement links TRBV6-1 to TRBJ1-5, with D possibly TRBD1 on 5 matching bases. V lost 6 bases to trimming and J lost 0 bases, with 12 bases between them. Germline CDR1 MNHNS, CDR2 SASEGT. CDR3 length equals 15 residues. Written as DNA, the CDR3 is TGTGCCAGCAGACTCTGGGGCGGTAGCAATCAGCCCCAGCATTTT. It specifies CASRLWGGSNQPQHF.

This chain joins TRBV28 and TRBJ1-6, with 7 bases lining up with TRBD1. Unmatched junction bases numbered 3, after V lost 3 bases and J lost 7 bases. The CDR3 is made up of 14 amino acids. Germline lookup yields CDR1 MDHEN and CDR2 SYDVKM. CDR3: CASSLGQRNSPLHF. CDR3 nucleotides: TGTGCCAGCAGTTTGGGACAGAGGAATTCACCCCTCCACTTT.

This clonotype was detected a few times. An end of the junction does not agree with germline; a read error may underlie this. J is TRBJ2-7 and V is TRBV20-1; TRBD1 matches at 7 bases. The CDR3 is 13 amino acids. From germline, CDR1 is DFQATT and CDR2 SNEGSKA (reference sequence). In DNA, the CDR3 is TGCAGTGCTGGAGACAGGGTAGGGGGCGAGCAGTACTTC. It is translated as CSAGDRVGGEQYF.

The chain couples TRBV20-1 to TRBJ2-7; TRBD2 aligns across 8 bases. The ends lost 0 bases at V and 3 bases at J; junction bases unmatched: 4. The CDR3 has 14 residues. Germline V gene sequence: CDR1 DFQATT, CDR2 SNEGSKA (reference sequence). The CDR3 nucleotides read TGCAGTGCTAGAGATCTAGCGGGTATCTACGAGCAGTACTTC. This codes for CSARDLAGIYEQYF.

This clonotype was observed a handful of times. The chain recombines TRBV10-3 with TRBJ2-2; the match to TRBD1 covers 8 bases. CDR1 is ENHRY and CDR2 is SYGVKD in the germline V gene. There are 15 residues in the CDR3. The ends lost 4 bases at V and 3 bases at J; junction bases unmatched: 4. The CDR3 nucleotides read TGTGCCATCAGTGGGACAGGGACGGACACCGGGGAGCTGTTTTTT. This sequence encodes CAISGTGTDTGELFF.